Listed below are T cell receptor beta chains from one sample, sequenced in a study of cytomegalovirus exposure and HLA in healthy donors. Measured with immunoSEQ multiplex PCR; TCRdb has only the in-frame clones, and not every one. This sample has 150,000 to 200,000 clones, with around 68% found just once. Specimen: PBMCs. The receptor set was obtained from a man aged 25 to 40 in good health and CMV-seropositive. The CDR3 runs from the conserved cysteine through the conserved F or W. Each record gives: CDR3 length, V gene, D gene, J gene, clone size, CDR3 protein, CDR3 DNA. A D gene is named only where the DNA matches it firmly. Only part of the rows carry a size: once, few, many, or a class if the clone is expanded.

15,TRBV19,.,TRBJ1-2,.,CASSIDSTGYYGYTF,TGTGCCAGTAGTATAGATAGCACAGGGTACTATGGCTACACCTTC
15,TRBV7-3,.,TRBJ2-1,.,CASSLGRVLYNEQFF,TGTGCCAGCAGCTTGGGTCGGGTACTATACAATGAGCAGTTCTTC
15,TRBV2,.,TRBJ2-3,.,CASRELVSRTDTQYF,TGTGCCAGCAGGGAACTAGTATCTCGAACAGATACGCAGTATTTT
16,TRBV7-8,.,TRBJ1-4,.,CASSLLSGLSNEKLFF,TGTGCCAGCAGCTTATTATCAGGACTGTCAAATGAAAAACTGTTTTTT
14,TRBV6-6,.,TRBJ1-4,.,CASSRTVRNEKLFF,TGTGCCAGCAGCCGGACAGTAAGGAATGAAAAACTGTTTTTT
13,TRBV2,TRBD1,TRBJ2-7,.,CASSVQGRDEQYF,TGTGCCAGCAGTGTACAGGGGCGGGACGAGCAGTACTTC
16,TRBV21-1,.,TRBJ2-3,once,CASSKEGVSSTDTQYF,TGTGCCAGCAGCAAAGAGGGAGTGTCTAGCACAGATACGCAGTATTTT
14,TRBV2,.,TRBJ2-5,.,CASSDKTAQETQYF,TGTGCCAGCAGTGATAAAACAGCCCAAGAGACCCAGTACTTC
15,TRBV27,TRBD1,TRBJ2-7,.,CASSSGTGLTYEQYF,TGTGCCAGCAGTTCCGGGACAGGGTTAACCTACGAGCAGTACTTC
13,TRBV6-5,.,TRBJ1-2,.,CASSYLGADGYTF,TGTGCCAGCAGTTACCTGGGGGCGGATGGCTACACCTTC
15,TRBV28,.,TRBJ2-1,.,CASNTRWTEYNEQFF,TGTGCCAGCAACACTCGATGGACAGAATACAATGAGCAGTTCTTC
15,TRBV30,TRBD2,TRBJ2-2,.,CAWSWREGYTGELFF,TGTGCCTGGAGCTGGCGGGAGGGCTATACCGGGGAGCTGTTTTTT
14,TRBV10-3,TRBD1,TRBJ1-4,.,CASRQGGENEKLFF,TGTGCCAGCAGACAGGGCGGCGAAAATGAAAAACTGTTTTTT
17,TRBV7-6,TRBD2,TRBJ2-3,few,CASSSTGTSGYTDTQYF,TGTGCCAGCAGCTCAACGGGGACTAGCGGGTACACAGATACGCAGTATTTT
15,TRBV7-3,.,TRBJ1-2,.,CASSPQGSANYGYTF,TGTGCCAGCAGCCCACAGGGTTCAGCTAACTATGGCTACACCTTC
14,TRBV5-1,.,TRBJ1-2,.,CASSLEGRVAGYTF,TGCGCCAGCAGCTTGGAAGGCAGGGTTGCTGGCTACACCTTC
16,TRBV5-1,.,TRBJ2-7,.,CASSAIPGTSTYEQYF,TGCGCCAGCAGCGCTATTCCGGGGACTTCTACCTACGAGCAGTACTTC
15,TRBV7-8,.,TRBJ2-1,.,CASSRLPRLGNEQFF,TGTGCCAGCAGCAGGCTCCCTCGACTCGGGAATGAGCAGTTCTTC
16,TRBV5-1,TRBD2,TRBJ2-1,.,CASSNLQDSGGGVQFF,TGCGCCAGCAGCAATCTCCAGGATAGCGGGGGTGGTGTGCAGTTCTTC
13,TRBV10-1,.,TRBJ2-1,.,CATSRAGPNEQFF,TGCGCCACCTCCCGGGCGGGACCGAATGAGCAGTTCTTC
16,TRBV14,.,TRBJ2-7,.,CASSPTHWTDTYEQYF,TGTGCCAGCAGCCCCACACATTGGACAGACACCTACGAGCAGTACTTC
14,TRBV10-3,TRBD2,TRBJ2-7,few,CAISEGLVSYEQYF,TGTGCCATCAGTGAGGGACTAGTTAGTTACGAGCAGTACTTC
13,TRBV7-9,.,TRBJ1-5,.,CASGRDSNQPQHF,TGTGCCAGCGGCAGGGATAGCAATCAGCCCCAGCATTTT
11,TRBV11-2,.,TRBJ1-2,.,CASSFSRVALF,TGTGCCAGCAGCTTTTCCAGGGTTGCCCTCTTC
15,TRBV6-1,TRBD2,TRBJ2-2,.,CAARTSGANTGELFF,TGTGCAGCGAGGACTAGCGGGGCGAACACCGGGGAGCTGTTTTTT
14,TRBV6-5,.,TRBJ2-7,.,CASSYLPSSYEQYF,TGTGCCAGCAGTTACCTTCCTAGCTCCTACGAGCAGTACTTC
14,TRBV28,TRBD1,TRBJ2-7,.,CASSFDRGLYEQYF,TGTGCCAGCAGTTTTGACAGGGGGCTCTACGAGCAGTACTTC
14,TRBV28,.,TRBJ2-7,.,CASSLRAGSYEQYF,TGTGCCAGCAGTTTAAGGGCGGGGTCCTACGAGCAGTACTTC
16,TRBV6-5,TRBD2,TRBJ2-3,.,CASSSSSGAFTDTQYF,TGTGCCAGCAGTTCGTCTAGCGGGGCCTTCACAGATACGCAGTATTTT
15,TRBV19,.,TRBJ1-1,.,CASTKTRSGNTEAFF,TGTGCCAGTACCAAAACACGGTCGGGTAACACTGAAGCTTTCTTT
14,TRBV5-1,TRBD1,TRBJ1-1,.,CASSPDRGNTEAFF,TGCGCCAGCAGCCCCGACAGGGGGAACACTGAAGCTTTCTTT
15,TRBV5-1,TRBD2,TRBJ2-7,.,CASSSSGGSSYEQYF,TGCGCCAGCAGCTCCTCAGGCGGGAGCTCCTACGAGCAGTACTTC
16,TRBV27,TRBD2,TRBJ2-5,.,CASSSGTSGSKETQYF,TGTGCCAGCAGTTCGGGGACTAGCGGGAGTAAAGAGACCCAGTACTTC
16,TRBV6-5,TRBD2,TRBJ2-1,.,CASSYGGLAGEGEQFF,TGTGCCAGCAGTTACGGAGGACTAGCGGGAGAGGGTGAGCAGTTCTTC
13,TRBV11-2,.,TRBJ1-2,.,CASSLPYRDGYTF,TGTGCCAGCAGCCTACCATACAGGGATGGCTACACCTTC
17,TRBV19,.,TRBJ2-6,few,CASSIPLYSSGANVLTF,TGTGCCAGTAGTATCCCGCTATACAGCTCTGGGGCCAACGTCCTGACTTTC
13,TRBV19,.,TRBJ2-3,few,CASSTGTSDTQYF,TGTGCCAGTAGTACAGGGACATCTGATACGCAGTATTTT
16,TRBV19,.,TRBJ1-1,.,CASSPPGLLVNTEAFF,TGTGCCAGTAGTCCCCCGGGACTCTTGGTGAACACTGAAGCTTTCTTT
15,TRBV6-5,.,TRBJ2-7,.,CASSSGGLALYEQYF,TGTGCCAGCAGTTCTGGCGGGCTGGCACTGTACGAGCAGTACTTC
14,TRBV19,TRBD1,TRBJ1-2,.,CASTLGTVYYGYTF,TGTGCCAGTACCCTCGGGACAGTCTACTATGGCTACACCTTC
15,TRBV9,TRBD2,TRBJ2-7,.,CASSPRGVADHEQYF,TGTGCCAGCAGCCCCCGGGGGGTAGCGGACCACGAGCAGTACTTC
15,TRBV28,TRBD2,TRBJ2-7,.,CASASGGRVGSEQYF,TGTGCCAGCGCGTCGGGTGGGAGGGTCGGGAGTGAACAGTACTTC
14,TRBV28,TRBD2,TRBJ2-3,.,CASSRLAGADTQYF,TGTGCCAGCAGTCGACTAGCGGGAGCAGATACGCAGTATTTT
18,TRBV4-1,.,TRBJ2-7,.,CASSQDPGTTLLSYEQYF,TGCGCCAGCAGCCAAGATCCCGGGACAACTTTACTCTCCTACGAGCAGTACTTC
13,TRBV10-3,.,TRBJ2-7,.,CAISEGGSYEQYF,TGTGCCATCAGTGAGGGGGGGTCCTACGAGCAGTACTTC
15,TRBV7-9,.,TRBJ1-2,.,CASSLPDRPVYGYTF,TGTGCCAGCAGCTTGCCGGACAGACCTGTCTATGGCTACACCTTC
20,TRBV9,TRBD2,TRBJ2-1,.,CASSLGLAGAQTPSYNEQFF,TGTGCCAGCAGCCTTGGACTAGCGGGAGCCCAGACCCCCTCCTACAATGAGCAGTTCTTC
10,TRBV2,.,TRBJ1-6,.,CASRSSALHF,TGTGCCAGCAGATCATCGGCCCTCCACTTT
16,TRBV9,TRBD1,TRBJ2-7,.,CASSDEDRGLIYEQYF,TGTGCCAGCAGCGATGAAGACAGGGGACTTATCTACGAGCAGTACTTC
13,TRBV30,TRBD1,TRBJ2-5,.,CAWTQAGGPTQYF,TGTGCCTGGACGCAGGCAGGGGGTCCTACCCAGTACTTC
16,TRBV7-9,TRBD1,TRBJ2-2,.,CASSLDRGYDTGELFF,TGTGCCAGCAGCTTAGACAGGGGATATGACACCGGGGAGCTGTTTTTT
13,TRBV2,.,TRBJ2-7,.,CASSLTRTYEQYF,TGTGCCAGCAGTTTGACACGAACTTACGAGCAGTACTTC
14,TRBV15,.,TRBJ1-4,once,CATSRRSPAEKLFF,TGTGCCACCAGCAGAAGGTCCCCAGCGGAAAAACTGTTTTTT
19,TRBV7-8,.,TRBJ2-2,.,CASSLRQFWSPLNTGELFF,TGTGCCAGCAGCTTAAGACAGTTTTGGTCTCCATTGAACACCGGGGAGCTGTTTTTT
18,TRBV28,TRBD1,TRBJ1-5,.,CASSLVFSGQGAQGPQHF,TGTGCCAGCTCCTTAGTCTTCTCGGGACAGGGGGCTCAGGGGCCCCAGCATTTT
13,TRBV5-8,.,TRBJ2-7,.,CASSQGLSYEQYF,TGTGCCAGCAGTCAGGGACTTTCCTACGAGCAGTACTTC
13,TRBV6-1,TRBD2,TRBJ2-7,.,CASSLAGGYEQYF,TGTGCCAGCAGTCTAGCGGGAGGCTACGAGCAGTACTTC
15,TRBV9,.,TRBJ2-7,.,CASSYGLDTFYEQYF,TGTGCCAGCAGCTATGGACTCGACACCTTCTACGAGCAGTACTTC
17,TRBV28,TRBD2,TRBJ2-3,.,CASSGTSGIVVADTQYF,TGTGCCAGCAGCGGGACTAGCGGGATCGTTGTCGCAGATACGCAGTATTTT